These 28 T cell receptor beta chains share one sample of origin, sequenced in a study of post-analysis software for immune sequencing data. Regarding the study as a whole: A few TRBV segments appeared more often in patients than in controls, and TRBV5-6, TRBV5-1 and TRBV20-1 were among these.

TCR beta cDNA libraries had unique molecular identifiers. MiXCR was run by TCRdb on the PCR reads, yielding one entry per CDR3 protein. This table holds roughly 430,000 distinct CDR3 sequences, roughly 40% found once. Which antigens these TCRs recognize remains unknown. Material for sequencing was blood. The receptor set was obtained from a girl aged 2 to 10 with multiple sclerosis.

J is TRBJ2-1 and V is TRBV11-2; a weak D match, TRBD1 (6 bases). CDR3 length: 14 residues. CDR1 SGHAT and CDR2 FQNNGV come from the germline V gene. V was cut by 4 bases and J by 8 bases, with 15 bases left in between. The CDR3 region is CASSSFRGWDEQFF. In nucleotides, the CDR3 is TGTGCCAGCAGCTCTTTCAGGGGTTGGGATGAGCAGTTCTTC. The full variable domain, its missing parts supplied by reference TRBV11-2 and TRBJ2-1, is EAGVAQSPRYKIIEKRQSVAFWCNPISGHATLYWYQQILGQGPKLLIQFQNNGVVDDSQLPKDRFSAERLKGVDSTLKIQPAKLEDSAVYLCASSSFRGWDEQFFGPGTRLTVL.

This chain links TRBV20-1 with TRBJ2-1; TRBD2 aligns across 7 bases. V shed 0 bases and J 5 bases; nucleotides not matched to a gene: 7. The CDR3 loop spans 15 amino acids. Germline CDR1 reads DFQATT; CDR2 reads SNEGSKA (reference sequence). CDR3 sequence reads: CSARDHSGVDNEQFF. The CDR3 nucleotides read TGCAGTGCTAGAGATCACAGCGGGGTTGACAATGAGCAGTTCTTC.

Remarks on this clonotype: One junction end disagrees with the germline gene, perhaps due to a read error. This CDR3 is CTSSPSSGASYEQYF. CDR3 nucleotides: TGCACCAGCAGCCCGAGTAGCGGCGCCTCCTACGAGCAGTACTTC. The chain uses TRBV4-1 and TRBJ2-7; tentative D call: TRBD2 (6 bases). CDR1 and CDR2 (germline): MGHRA, YSYEKL. This CDR3 region has 15 residues.

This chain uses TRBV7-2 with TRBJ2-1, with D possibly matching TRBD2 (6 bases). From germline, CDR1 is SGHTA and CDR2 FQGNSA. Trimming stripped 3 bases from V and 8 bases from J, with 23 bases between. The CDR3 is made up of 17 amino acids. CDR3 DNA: TGTGCCAGCAGCTTCAACCCTCCTGGGGGGTGGGGATATGAGCAGTTCTTC. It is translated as CASSFNPPGGWGYEQFF.

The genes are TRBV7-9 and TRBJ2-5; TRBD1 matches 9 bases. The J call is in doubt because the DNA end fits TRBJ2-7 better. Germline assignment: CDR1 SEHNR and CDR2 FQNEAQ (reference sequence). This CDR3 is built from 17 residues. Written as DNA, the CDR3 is TGTGCCAGCAGTTCGGGACAGGGAAGGGGGGGGATCTACGAGCAGTACTTC. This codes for CASSSGQGRGGIYEQYF.

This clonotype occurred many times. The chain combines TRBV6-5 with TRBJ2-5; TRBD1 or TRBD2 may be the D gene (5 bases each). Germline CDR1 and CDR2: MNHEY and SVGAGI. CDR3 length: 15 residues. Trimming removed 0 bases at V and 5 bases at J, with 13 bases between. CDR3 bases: TGTGCCAGCAGTTACTCCAACAGGTGGGGGGAGACCCAGTACTTC. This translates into CASSYSNRWGETQYF.

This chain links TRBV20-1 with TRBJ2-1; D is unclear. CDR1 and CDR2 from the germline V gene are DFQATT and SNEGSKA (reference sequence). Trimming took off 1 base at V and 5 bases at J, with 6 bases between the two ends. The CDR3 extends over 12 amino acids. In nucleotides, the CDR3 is TGCAGTGCTAGAGGGACCGACAATGAGCAGTTCTTC. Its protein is CSARGTDNEQFF.

The CDR3 here is CASSTRVGQPQHF. The DNA of the CDR3 is TGTGCCAGCAGCACCAGGGTGGGGCAGCCCCAGCATTTT. This chain connects TRBV5-5 to TRBJ1-5, with D possibly TRBD1 on 5 matching bases. CDR3 length equals 13 residues. V was shortened by 4 bases and J by 7 bases, with 12 bases between the two germline ends. In germline, CDR1 is SGHKS, CDR2 YYEKEE (reference sequence).

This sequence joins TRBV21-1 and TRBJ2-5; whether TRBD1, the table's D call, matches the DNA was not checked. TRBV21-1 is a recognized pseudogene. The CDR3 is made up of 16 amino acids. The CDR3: CASSKVRIGGGEIQYF. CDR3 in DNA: TGTGCCAGCAGCAAAGTCCGGATAGGGGGCGGTGAGATCCAGTACTTC.

The CDR3 protein is CASSYSNNPGGPTDTQYF. The CDR3 region has the DNA TGTGCCAGCAGTTACTCGAATAATCCGGGGGGGCCAACAGATACGCAGTATTTT. V and J are TRBV6-5 and TRBJ2-3; 8 bases map to TRBD2. This CDR3 has 18 residues. With 0 bases clipped from V and 3 bases from J, the junction kept 11 bases outside the gene matches. Germline V gene lookup returns CDR1 MNHEY and CDR2 SVGAGI.

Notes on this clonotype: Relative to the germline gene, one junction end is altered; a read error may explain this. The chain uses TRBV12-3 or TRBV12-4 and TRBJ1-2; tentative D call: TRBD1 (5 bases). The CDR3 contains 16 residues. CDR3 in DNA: TGTGCCGGCAGTTTTACCCCCCCGGCAGGGACCTATGGCTACACCTTC. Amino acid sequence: CAGSFTPPAGTYGYTF.

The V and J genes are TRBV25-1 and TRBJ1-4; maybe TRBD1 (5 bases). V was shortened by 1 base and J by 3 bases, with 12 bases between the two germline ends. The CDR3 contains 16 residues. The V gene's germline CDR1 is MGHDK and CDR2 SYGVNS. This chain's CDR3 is CASSESGLGANEKLFF. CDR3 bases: TGTGCCAGCAGTGAATCGGGGCTCGGGGCTAATGAAAAACTGTTTTTT.

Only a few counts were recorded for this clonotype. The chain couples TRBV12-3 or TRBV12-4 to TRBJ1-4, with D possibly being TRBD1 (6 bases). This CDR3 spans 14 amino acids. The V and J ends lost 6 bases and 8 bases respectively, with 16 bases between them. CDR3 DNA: TGTGCCAGCAGCCAACAGTTCAGGGGAGAAAAACTGTTTTTT. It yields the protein CASSQQFRGEKLFF.

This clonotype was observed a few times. CDR3 in amino acids: CASSLSRSSYEQYF. The DNA for the CDR3 is TGTGCCAGCAGTTTATCTCGATCATCCTACGAGCAGTACTTC. The chain combines TRBV27 with TRBJ2-7; D call uncertain. This CDR3 is 14 amino acids long. Germline V gene data show CDR1 as MNHEY and CDR2 as SMNVEV (reference sequence). With 0 bases removed from V and 1 base from J, the gap between germline ends came to 7 bases.

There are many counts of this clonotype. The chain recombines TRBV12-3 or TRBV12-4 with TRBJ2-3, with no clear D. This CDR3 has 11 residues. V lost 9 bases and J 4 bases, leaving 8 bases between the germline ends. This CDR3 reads CASGPADTQYF. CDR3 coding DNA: TGTGCCAGTGGGCCAGCAGATACGCAGTATTTT.

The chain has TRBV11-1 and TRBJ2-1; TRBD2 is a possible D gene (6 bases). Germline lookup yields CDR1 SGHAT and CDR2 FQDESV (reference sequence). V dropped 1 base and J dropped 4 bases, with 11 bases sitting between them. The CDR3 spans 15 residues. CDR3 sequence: CASSLEDGGYNEQFF. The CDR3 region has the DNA TGTGCCAGCAGCTTAGAGGATGGAGGGTACAATGAGCAGTTCTTC. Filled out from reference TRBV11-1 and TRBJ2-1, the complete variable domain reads EAEVAQSPRYKITEKSQAVAFWCDPISGHATLYWYRQILGQGPELLVQFQDESVVDDSQLPKDRFSAERLKGVDSTLKIQPAELGDSAMYLCASSLEDGGYNEQFFGPGTRLTVL.

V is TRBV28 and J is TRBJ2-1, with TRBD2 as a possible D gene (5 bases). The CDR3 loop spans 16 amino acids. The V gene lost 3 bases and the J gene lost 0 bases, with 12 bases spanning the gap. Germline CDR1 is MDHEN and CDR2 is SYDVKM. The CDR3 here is CASSFLDWSSYNEQFF. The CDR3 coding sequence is TGTGCCAGCAGTTTTTTGGACTGGAGCTCCTACAATGAGCAGTTCTTC.

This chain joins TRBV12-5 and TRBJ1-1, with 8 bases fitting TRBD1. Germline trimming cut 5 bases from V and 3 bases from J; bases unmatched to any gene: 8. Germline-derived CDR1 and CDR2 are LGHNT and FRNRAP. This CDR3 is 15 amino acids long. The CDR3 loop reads CASGHRTGRDTEAFF. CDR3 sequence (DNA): TGTGCTAGTGGTCACAGGACAGGGCGGGACACTGAAGCTTTCTTT. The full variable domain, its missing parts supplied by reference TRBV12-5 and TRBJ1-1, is DARVTQTPRHKVTEMGQEVTMRCQPILGHNTVFWYRQTMMQGLELLAYFRNRAPLDDSGMPKDRFSAEMPDATLATLKIQPSEPRDSAVYFCASGHRTGRDTEAFFGQGTRLTVV.

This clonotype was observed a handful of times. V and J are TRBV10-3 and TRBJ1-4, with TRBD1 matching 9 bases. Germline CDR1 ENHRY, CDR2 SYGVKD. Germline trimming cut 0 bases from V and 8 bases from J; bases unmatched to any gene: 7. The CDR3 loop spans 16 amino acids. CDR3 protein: CAISESTGTGSEKLFF. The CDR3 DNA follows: TGTGCCATCAGTGAGTCGACAGGGACAGGGAGCGAAAAACTGTTTTTT.

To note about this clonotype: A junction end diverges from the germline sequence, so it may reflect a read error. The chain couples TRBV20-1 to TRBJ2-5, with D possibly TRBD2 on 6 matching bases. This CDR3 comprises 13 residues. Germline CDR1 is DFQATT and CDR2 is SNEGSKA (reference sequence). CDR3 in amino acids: CSARVAGSETQYF. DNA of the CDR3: TGCAGCGCTAGAGTTGCGGGGTCAGAGACCCAGTACTTC.

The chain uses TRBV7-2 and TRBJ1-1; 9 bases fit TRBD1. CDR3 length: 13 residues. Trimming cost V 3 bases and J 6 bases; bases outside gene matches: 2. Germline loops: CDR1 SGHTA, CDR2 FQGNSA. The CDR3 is CASSLDRGPEAFF. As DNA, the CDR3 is TGTGCCAGCAGCTTGGACAGGGGCCCTGAAGCTTTCTTT.

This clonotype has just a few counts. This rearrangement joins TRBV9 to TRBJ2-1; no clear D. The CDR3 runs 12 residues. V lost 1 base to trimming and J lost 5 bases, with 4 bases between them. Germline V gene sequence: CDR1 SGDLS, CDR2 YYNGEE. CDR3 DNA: TGTGCCAGCAGCGTAAACAACAATGAGCAGTTCTTC. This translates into CASSVNNNEQFF.

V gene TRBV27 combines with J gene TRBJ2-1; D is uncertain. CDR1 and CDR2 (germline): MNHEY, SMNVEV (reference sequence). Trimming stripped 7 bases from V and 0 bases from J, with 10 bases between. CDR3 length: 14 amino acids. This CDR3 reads CASTTQSSYNEQFF. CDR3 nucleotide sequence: TGTGCCAGCACAACACAGAGCTCCTACAATGAGCAGTTCTTC.

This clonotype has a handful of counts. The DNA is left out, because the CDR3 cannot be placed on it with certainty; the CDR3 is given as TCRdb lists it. CDR3 sequence reads: CASSLFLSRGEQYF. The chain is built from TRBV28 and TRBJ2-7; TRBD1, the table's D call, lacks a check against the DNA. The CDR3 extends over 14 residues, inclusive of both ends. The germline gives CDR1 MDHEN, CDR2 SYDVKM.

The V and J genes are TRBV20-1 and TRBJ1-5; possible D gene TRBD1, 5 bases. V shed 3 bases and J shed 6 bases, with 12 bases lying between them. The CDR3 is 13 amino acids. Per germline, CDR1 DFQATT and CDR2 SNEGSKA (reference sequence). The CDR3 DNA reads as TGCAGTGCTAGTGTCAGGGACGGTCAGCCCCAGCATTTT. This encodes CSASVRDGQPQHF.

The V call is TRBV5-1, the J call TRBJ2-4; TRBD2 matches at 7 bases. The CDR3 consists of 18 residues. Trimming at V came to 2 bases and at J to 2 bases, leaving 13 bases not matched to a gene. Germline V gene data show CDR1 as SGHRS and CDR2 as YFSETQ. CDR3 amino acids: CASSFGRAGAGTKNIQYF. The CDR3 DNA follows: TGCGCCAGCAGCTTCGGCAGGGCGGGAGCAGGGACCAAAAACATTCAGTACTTC.

As DNA, the CDR3 is TGTGCCAGCAGTTACGCGCCAAATGAGCAGTTCTTC. It encodes CASSYAPNEQFF. The chain couples TRBV6-2 or TRBV6-3 to TRBJ2-1; D call uncertain. The CDR3 is 12 residues long. Germline V gene sequence: CDR1 MNHEY, CDR2 SVGEGT. Trimming removed 2 bases from V and 7 bases from J, with 6 bases in between.

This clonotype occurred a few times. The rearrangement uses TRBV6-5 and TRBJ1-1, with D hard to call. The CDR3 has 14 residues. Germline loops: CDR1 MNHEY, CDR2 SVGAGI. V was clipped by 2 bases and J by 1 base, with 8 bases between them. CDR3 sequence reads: CASSYQSANTEAFF. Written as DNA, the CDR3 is TGTGCCAGCAGTTACCAATCCGCGAACACTGAAGCTTTCTTT.